Each of the 20 T cell receptor beta chains below was sequenced from the same sample in a study of T cells in Graves' hyperthyroidism and ophthalmopathy (dated by TCRdb to between 2018 and 2021). The library came from multiplex PCR. The instrument given in TCRdb is Illumina HiSeq 2000. TCR beta CDR3 regions were amplified from RNA transcripts. A first-round RT-PCR of the TCR CDR3 used the HTBI primer set with the Qiagen OneStep RT-PCR kit. TCRdb redid the processing of the public reads, applying fastp at Q25 and MiXCR, and retained in-frame beta chains. Rows are combined by CDR3 protein, so each entry shows the most common genes and DNA. The sample includes hundreds of thousands of distinct CDR3 sequences, with 11% to 15% observed a single time. The biggest ten clones account for roughly 10% of the sample. Source material: blood. These receptor sequences come from a woman aged 18-29 years with Graves' hyperthyroidism.

The chain uses TRBV12-3 or TRBV12-4 and TRBJ2-7, with TRBD1 identical over 8 bases. The length of the CDR3 is 15 residues. Trimming took 6 bases from V and 2 from J; bases not matched to a gene: 9. CDR3 bases: TGTGCCAGCAGCGGGGTGGAGACAGGGGCCTACGAGCAGTACTTC. It is translated as CASSGVETGAYEQYF.

The chain recombines TRBV11-2 with TRBJ2-7, with TRBD2 matching over 8 bases. The V gene's germline CDR1 is SGHAT and CDR2 FQNNGV. The ends lost 6 bases at V and 2 bases at J; junction bases unmatched: 12. The CDR3 extends over 16 amino acids. CDR3 amino acids: CASRDSNSGTTYEQYF. The CDR3 DNA follows: TGTGCCAGCAGAGATTCGAATAGCGGGACAACCTACGAGCAGTACTTC.

This clonotype was recorded many times. This chain uses TRBV7-3 with TRBJ2-3; 9 bases align to TRBD2. There are 15 residues in the CDR3. V was pared by 3 bases and J by 6 bases, with 7 bases of the junction left unmatched. CDR1 and CDR2 (germline): SGHTA, FQGTGA. CDR3 sequence (DNA): TGTGCCAGCAGCTTCGGTAGCGGGAGATCCGATACGCAGTATTTT. This codes for CASSFGSGRSDTQYF.

This clonotype was picked up a small number of times. CDR3 sequence (DNA): TGCAGTGCCCAGGAAGGCAAAAACATTCAGTACTTC. Translation: CSAQEGKNIQYF. The chain recombines TRBV20-1 with TRBJ2-4; D remains ambiguous. Germline CDR1 DFQATT, CDR2 SNEGSKA (reference sequence). V was clipped by 6 bases and J by 3 bases, with 9 bases between them. CDR3 size: 12 residues.

This clonotype was recorded at least ten times. The chain uses TRBV6-1 and TRBJ2-3, with 12 bases fitting TRBD2. The CDR3 has 16 amino acids. The germline V gene has CDR1 MNHNS and CDR2 SASEGT. Losses at the gene ends were 7 bases for V and 1 base for J; bases not matched to a gene: 6. CDR3: CASTQLAGGGTDTQYF. The CDR3, as DNA: TGTGCCAGCACCCAACTAGCGGGAGGTGGCACAGATACGCAGTATTTT.

This clonotype was found many times. The genes are TRBV4-1 and TRBJ2-1; D gene unclear. The CDR3 is made up of 13 amino acids. CDR1 is MGHRA and CDR2 is YSYEKL in the germline V gene. The V and J ends lost 1 base and 3 bases respectively, with 4 bases between them. The CDR3 DNA sequence: TGCGCCAGCAGCCAAGCCGGCTACAATGAGCAGTTCTTC. Its translation is CASSQAGYNEQFF.

This clonotype was observed many times. The rearrangement links TRBV18 to TRBJ2-1, with TRBD1 identical over 9 bases. CDR1 and CDR2 from the germline V gene are KGHSH and LQKENI. There are 13 residues in the CDR3. V was pared by 3 bases and J by 13 bases, with 7 bases of the junction left unmatched. The CDR3 spells CASSPARDRDQFF. The CDR3 DNA reads TGTGCCAGCTCACCTGCCCGGGACAGGGACCAGTTCTTC.

This clonotype was picked up many times. The rearrangement links TRBV20-1 to TRBJ2-7, with no clear D. Germline CDR1 reads DFQATT; CDR2 reads SNEGSKA (reference sequence). The CDR3 runs to 11 residues. With 6 bases removed from V and 3 bases from J, the gap between germline ends came to 9 bases. CDR3: CSAMLDYEQYF. The CDR3 DNA reads as TGCAGTGCCATGCTTGACTACGAGCAGTACTTC.

Only a few counts were recorded for this clonotype. The V and J genes are TRBV25-1 and TRBJ1-2, with D hard to call. The CDR3 is 15 residues long. Germline assignment: CDR1 MGHDK and CDR2 SYGVNS. Trimming removed 3 bases from V and 0 bases from J, with 11 bases in between. CDR3 amino acids: CASSDGQVANYGYTF. The CDR3, as DNA: TGTGCCAGCAGTGACGGGCAGGTAGCTAACTATGGCTACACCTTC.

V is TRBV28 and J is TRBJ1-1; TRBD1 agrees at 10 bases. The junction had 15 bases not matched to a gene; V was cut back by 5 bases and J by 3 bases. Looked up from germline, CDR1 is MDHEN and CDR2 is SYDVKM. This CDR3 is built from 18 residues. This CDR3 is CASSPTPGTGDFYTEAFF. CDR3 DNA: TGTGCCAGCAGTCCTACCCCCGGGACAGGGGACTTTTACACTGAAGCTTTCTTT.

Regarding this clonotype: Compared with germline, one end of the junction differs, possibly owing to a read error. The gene calls are TRBV12-3 or TRBV12-4 and TRBJ1-5; no clear D gene. The CDR3 has 17 amino acids. CDR3 sequence: CASSLGVSRYSNQPQHF. DNA for the CDR3: TGTGCCAGCAGCTTAGGAGTCAGCAGGTATAGCAATCAGCCCCAGCATTTT.

The sample holds many counts of this clonotype. The rearrangement links TRBV29-1 to TRBJ2-5; 7 bases agree with TRBD2. The J segment lost 2 bases and the V segment lost 3 bases, leaving 3 bases of the junction unmatched. The germline V gene encodes CDR1 SQVTM and CDR2 ANQGSEA. CDR3 size: 13 residues. The CDR3 DNA is TGCAGCGTTGAGTCTAGCGGTCAAGAGACCCAGTACTTC. This codes for CSVESSGQETQYF.

The chain employs TRBV18 and TRBJ2-5; 10 bases are a match to TRBD2. CDR3 length: 17 amino acids. Germline V lookup: CDR1 KGHSH, CDR2 LQKENI. V lost 3 bases and J lost 1; bases outside the gene matches: 8. In nucleotides, the CDR3 is TGTGCCAGCTCACCTTTATCCTCTAGCGGGAGCCAAGAGACCCAGTACTTC. This gives the protein CASSPLSSSGSQETQYF.

This clonotype came up once. The rearrangement uses TRBV6-1 and TRBJ2-1; 8 bases agree with TRBD1. The CDR3 is made up of 11 amino acids. After removal of 5 bases from V and 14 bases from J, the junction contained 5 bases not matched to a gene. CDR1 and CDR2 from the germline V gene are MNHNS and SASEGT. The CDR3 DNA follows: TGTGCCAGCAGTCTCGGGACAGGAAAGTTCTTC. It codes for CASSLGTGKFF.

This clonotype was observed at least ten times. The DNA of the CDR3 is TGTGCCAGCAGACTGACAGGGGTCGGCAATCAGCCCCAGCATTTT. It yields the protein CASRLTGVGNQPQHF. The rearrangement links TRBV12-3 or TRBV12-4 to TRBJ1-5; 8 positions agree with TRBD1. The V gene end was trimmed by 6 bases and the J gene end by 2 bases; junction bases not matched to a gene: 6. The CDR3 is 15 residues long.

This clonotype was seen at least ten times. The genes are TRBV12-3 or TRBV12-4 and TRBJ1-1; no firm D call. This CDR3 comprises 10 residues. V shed 11 bases and J shed 6 bases, with 10 bases lying between them. The CDR3 nucleotides read TGTGCCTCCGGGGTAGCTGAAGCTTTCTTT. The encoded protein is CASGVAEAFF.

This clonotype was recorded only once. The rearrangement uses TRBV24-1 and TRBJ2-2; D remains unclear. This CDR3 comprises 15 residues. Germline V gives CDR1 KGHDR, CDR2 SFDVKD. Trimming stripped 0 bases from V and 7 bases from J, with 11 bases between. The CDR3 region has the DNA TGTGCCACCAGTGATTTGACAGATAGCTACGGGGAGCTGTTTTTT. Translating it yields CATSDLTDSYGELFF.

V is TRBV15 and J is TRBJ1-1; D may be TRBD1 (5 bases). Germline values: CDR1 LNHNV, CDR2 YYDKDF (reference sequence). The CDR3 runs to 13 residues. Trimming pared 0 bases from V and 10 bases from J, leaving 12 bases between. In nucleotides, the CDR3 is TGTGCCACCAGCAGAGATGGGGGGAGAATAGCTTTCTTT. Protein sequence: CATSRDGGRIAFF.

The CDR3 sequence: CSARQTSPLHF. The CDR3 nucleotides are TGCAGTGCTAGACAGACATCACCCCTCCACTTT. The chain combines TRBV20-1 with TRBJ1-6; D unresolved. Trimming took off 2 bases at V and 10 bases at J, with 6 bases between the two ends. Looked up from germline, CDR1 is DFQATT and CDR2 is SNEGSKA (reference sequence). The CDR3 loop spans 11 amino acids.

This clonotype was seen many times. The chain is built from TRBV11-2 and TRBJ2-1; D uncertain. V was pared by 1 base and J by 5 bases, with 6 bases between. Per germline, CDR1 SGHAT and CDR2 FQNNGV. This CDR3 is built from 13 residues. As DNA, the CDR3 is TGTGCCAGCAGCTTAGGTAGCCACAATGAGCAGTTCTTC. Translating it yields CASSLGSHNEQFF.